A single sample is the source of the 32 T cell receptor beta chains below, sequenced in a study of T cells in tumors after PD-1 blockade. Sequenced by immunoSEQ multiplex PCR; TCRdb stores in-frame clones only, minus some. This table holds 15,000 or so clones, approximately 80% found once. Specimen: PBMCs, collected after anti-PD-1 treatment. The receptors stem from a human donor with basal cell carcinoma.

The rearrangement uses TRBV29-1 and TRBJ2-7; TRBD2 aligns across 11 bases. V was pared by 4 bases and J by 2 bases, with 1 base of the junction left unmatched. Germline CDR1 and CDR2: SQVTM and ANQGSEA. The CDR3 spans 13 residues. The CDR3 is CSVATSGTYEQYF. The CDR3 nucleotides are TGCAGCGTTGCGACTAGCGGGACCTACGAGCAGTACTTC.

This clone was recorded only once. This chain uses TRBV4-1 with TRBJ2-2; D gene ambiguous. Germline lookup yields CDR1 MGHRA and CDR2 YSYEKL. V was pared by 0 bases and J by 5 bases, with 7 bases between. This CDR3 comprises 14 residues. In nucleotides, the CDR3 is TGCGCCAGCAGCCAAGAACTCCCGACCGGGGAGCTGTTTTTT. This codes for CASSQELPTGELFF.

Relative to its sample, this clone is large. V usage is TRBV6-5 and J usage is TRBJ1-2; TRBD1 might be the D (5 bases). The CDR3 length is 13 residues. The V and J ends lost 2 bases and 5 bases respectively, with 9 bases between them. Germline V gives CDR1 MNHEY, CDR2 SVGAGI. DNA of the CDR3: TGTGCCAGCAGTTACGGGGGGGGTTATGGCTACACCTTC. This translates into CASSYGGGYGYTF.

CDR3 residues: CASSTWTGSTDTQYF. The CDR3 coding sequence is TGTGCCAGCAGTACCTGGACAGGTAGCACAGATACGCAGTATTTT. The V gene is TRBV6-2 or TRBV6-3, the J gene TRBJ2-3, with 7 bases fitting TRBD1. The V and J ends lost 5 bases and 0 bases, in that order; junction bases with no gene match: 5. CDR1 MNHEY and CDR2 SVGEGT come from the germline V gene. The CDR3 totals 15 residues.

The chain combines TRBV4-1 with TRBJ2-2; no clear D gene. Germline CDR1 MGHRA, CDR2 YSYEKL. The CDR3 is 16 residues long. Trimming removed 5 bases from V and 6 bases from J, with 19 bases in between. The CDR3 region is CASSSPVGRSPGELFF. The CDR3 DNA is TGCGCCAGCAGCTCCCCAGTAGGGCGCTCCCCCGGGGAGCTGTTTTTT.

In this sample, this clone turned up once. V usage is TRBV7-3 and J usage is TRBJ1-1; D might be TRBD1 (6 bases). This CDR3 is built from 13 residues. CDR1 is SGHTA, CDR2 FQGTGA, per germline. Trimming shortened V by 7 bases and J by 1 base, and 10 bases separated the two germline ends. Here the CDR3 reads CASKADRNTEAFF. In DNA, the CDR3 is TGTGCCAGCAAGGCGGACAGGAACACTGAAGCTTTCTTT.

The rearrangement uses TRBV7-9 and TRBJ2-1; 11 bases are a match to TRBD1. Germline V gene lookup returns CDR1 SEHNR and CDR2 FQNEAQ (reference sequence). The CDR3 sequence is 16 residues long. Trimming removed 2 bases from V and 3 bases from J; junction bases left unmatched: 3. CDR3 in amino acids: CASSLWTGGNYNEQFF. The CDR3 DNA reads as TGTGCCAGCAGCTTATGGACAGGGGGCAACTACAATGAGCAGTTCTTC.

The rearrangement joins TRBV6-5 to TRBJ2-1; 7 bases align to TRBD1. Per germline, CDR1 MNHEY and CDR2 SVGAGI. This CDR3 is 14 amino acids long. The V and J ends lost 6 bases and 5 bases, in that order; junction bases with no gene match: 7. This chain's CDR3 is CASRSWTGNNEQFF. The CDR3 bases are TGTGCCAGCAGGAGCTGGACAGGTAACAATGAGCAGTTCTTC.

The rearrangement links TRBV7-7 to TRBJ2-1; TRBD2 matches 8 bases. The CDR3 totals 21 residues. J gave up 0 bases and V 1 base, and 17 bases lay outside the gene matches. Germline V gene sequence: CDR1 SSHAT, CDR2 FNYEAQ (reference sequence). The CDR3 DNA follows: TGTGCCAGCAGCTTAGTCCCCAGTGGTGCGGGGGGCCGGAGCTCCTACAATGAGCAGTTCTTC. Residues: CASSLVPSGAGGRSSYNEQFF.

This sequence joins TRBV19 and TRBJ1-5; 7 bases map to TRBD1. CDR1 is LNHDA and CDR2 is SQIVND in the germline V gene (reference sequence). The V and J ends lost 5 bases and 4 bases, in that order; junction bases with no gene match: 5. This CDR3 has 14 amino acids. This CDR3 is CASSYGTVNQPQHF. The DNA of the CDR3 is TGTGCCAGTAGTTACGGGACAGTTAATCAGCCCCAGCATTTT.

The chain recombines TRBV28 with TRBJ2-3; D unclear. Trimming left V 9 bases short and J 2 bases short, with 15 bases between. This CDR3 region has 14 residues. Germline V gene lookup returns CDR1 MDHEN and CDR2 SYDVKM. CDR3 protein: CASTSGFPTDTQYF. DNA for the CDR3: TGTGCCAGTACCTCGGGCTTTCCCACAGATACGCAGTATTTT. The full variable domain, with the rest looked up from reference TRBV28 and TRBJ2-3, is DVKVTQSSRYLVKRTGEKVFLECVQDMDHENMFWYRQDPGLGLRLIYFSYDVKMKEKGDIPEGYSVSREKKERFSLILESASTNQTSMYLCASTSGFPTDTQYFGPGTRLTVL.

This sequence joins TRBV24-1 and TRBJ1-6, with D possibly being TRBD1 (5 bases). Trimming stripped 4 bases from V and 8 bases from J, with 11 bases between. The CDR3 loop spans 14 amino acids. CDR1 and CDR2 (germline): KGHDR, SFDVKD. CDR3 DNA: TGTGCCACCAGTGAGTCGGGGGGGGATTCACCCCTCCACTTT. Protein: CATSESGGDSPLHF.

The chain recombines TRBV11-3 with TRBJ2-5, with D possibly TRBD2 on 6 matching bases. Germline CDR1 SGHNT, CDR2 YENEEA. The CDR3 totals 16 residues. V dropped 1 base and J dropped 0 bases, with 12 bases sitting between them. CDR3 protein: CASSLGVSGDQETQYF. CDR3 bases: TGTGCCAGCAGCTTAGGAGTTAGCGGAGACCAAGAGACCCAGTACTTC.

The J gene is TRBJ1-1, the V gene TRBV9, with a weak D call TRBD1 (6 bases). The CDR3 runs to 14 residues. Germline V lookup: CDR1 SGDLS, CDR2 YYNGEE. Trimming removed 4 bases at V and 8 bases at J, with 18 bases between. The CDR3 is CASSKDSTGGEAFF. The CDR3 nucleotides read TGTGCCAGCAGCAAGGACTCGACAGGTGGAGAAGCTTTCTTT.

CDR3 nucleotide sequence: TGTGCCAGCAGCTTTGCGGTAAGCTACGAGCAGTACTTC. As protein: CASSFAVSYEQYF. V gene TRBV7-2 combines with J gene TRBJ2-7; D unresolved. Between the trimmed V and J ends, which lost 3 bases and 3 bases, there was a span of 9 bases. Germline lookup yields CDR1 SGHTA and CDR2 FQGNSA. CDR3 length equals 13 residues. The whole variable domain, filled in from reference TRBV7-2 and TRBJ2-7, reads GAGVSQSPSNKVTEKGKDVELRCDPISGHTALYWYRQSLGQGLEFLIYFQGNSAPDKSGLPSDRFSAERTGGSVSTLTIQRTQQEDSAVYLCASSFAVSYEQYFGPGTRLTVT.

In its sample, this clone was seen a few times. The CDR3 loop reads CASSQVRGTLLHF. The CDR3 coding sequence is TGTGCCAGCAGCCAGGTCCGCGGGACCTTACTCCACTTT. This sequence joins TRBV14 and TRBJ1-6, with D perhaps matching TRBD1 (5 bases). Between the trimmed V and J ends, which lost 3 bases and 16 bases, there was a span of 16 bases. The CDR3 consists of 13 residues. Germline values: CDR1 SGHDN, CDR2 FVKESK.

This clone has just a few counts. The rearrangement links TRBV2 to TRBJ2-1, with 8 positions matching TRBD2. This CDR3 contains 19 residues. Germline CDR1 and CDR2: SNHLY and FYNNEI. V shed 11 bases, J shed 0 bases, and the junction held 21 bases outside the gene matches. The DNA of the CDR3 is TGTGCCTGCTGTTACGGGGGGGCGGGGGAGGGGAGCTCCTACAATGAGCAGTTCTTC. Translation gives CACCYGGAGEGSSYNEQFF.

The CDR3 sequence is CASSNAPGTSGRATNTGELFF. The CDR3 region has the DNA TGTGCCAGCAGCAACGCTCCGGGTACTAGCGGGAGGGCCACGAACACCGGGGAGCTGTTTTTT. The chain is built from TRBV21-1 and TRBJ2-2; the table's D gene call, TRBD2, was not cross checked with the DNA. TRBV21-1 is a documented pseudogene. The CDR3 totals 21 residues.

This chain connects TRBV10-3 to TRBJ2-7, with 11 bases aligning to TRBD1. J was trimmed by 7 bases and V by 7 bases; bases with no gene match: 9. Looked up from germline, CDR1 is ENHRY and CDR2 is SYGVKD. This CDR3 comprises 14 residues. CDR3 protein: CAINPGQGAREQYF. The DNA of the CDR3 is TGTGCCATCAATCCCGGACAGGGGGCGCGAGAGCAGTACTTC.

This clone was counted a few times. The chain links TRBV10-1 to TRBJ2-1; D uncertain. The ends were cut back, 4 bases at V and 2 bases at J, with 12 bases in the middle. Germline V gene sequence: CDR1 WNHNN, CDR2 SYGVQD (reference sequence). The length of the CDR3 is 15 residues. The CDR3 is CASSGHLSPYNEQFF. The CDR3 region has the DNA TGCGCCAGCAGTGGCCACCTTAGCCCCTACAATGAGCAGTTCTTC.

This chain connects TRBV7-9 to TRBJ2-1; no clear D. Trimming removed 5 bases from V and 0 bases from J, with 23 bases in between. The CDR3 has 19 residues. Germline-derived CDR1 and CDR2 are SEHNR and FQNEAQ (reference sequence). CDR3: CASSDSFIAKPSSYNEQFF. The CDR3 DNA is TGTGCCAGCAGCGATTCTTTCATTGCGAAACCGAGCTCCTACAATGAGCAGTTCTTC.

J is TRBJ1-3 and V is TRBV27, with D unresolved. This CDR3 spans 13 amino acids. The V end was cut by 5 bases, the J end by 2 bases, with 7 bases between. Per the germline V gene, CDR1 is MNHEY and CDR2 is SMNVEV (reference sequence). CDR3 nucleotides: TGTGCCAGCAGTCTTGCCCCTGGAAACACCATATATTTT. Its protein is CASSLAPGNTIYF.

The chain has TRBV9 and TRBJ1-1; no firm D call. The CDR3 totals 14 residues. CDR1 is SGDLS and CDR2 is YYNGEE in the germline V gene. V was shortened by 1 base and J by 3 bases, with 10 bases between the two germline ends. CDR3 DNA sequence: TGTGCCAGCAGCGTAAATCAGGTCTACACTGAAGCTTTCTTT. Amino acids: CASSVNQVYTEAFF.

The CDR3 DNA sequence: TGTGCCAGCAGCGTCCAGGGGGGAGGCAATGAGCAGTTCTTC. This sequence encodes CASSVQGGGNEQFF. The chain is built from TRBV6-2 or TRBV6-3 and TRBJ2-1; weak D call: TRBD1 (7 bases). Germline lookup yields CDR1 MNHEY and CDR2 SVGEGT. This CDR3 contains 14 residues. With 6 bases removed from V and 6 bases from J, the gap between germline ends came to 15 bases.

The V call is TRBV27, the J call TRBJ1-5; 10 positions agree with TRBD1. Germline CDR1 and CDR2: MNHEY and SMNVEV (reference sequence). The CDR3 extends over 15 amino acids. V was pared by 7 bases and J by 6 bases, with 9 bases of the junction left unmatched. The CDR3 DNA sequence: TGTGCCAGCACCTCCGATTGGACAGGGGGTCAGCCCCAGCATTTT. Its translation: CASTSDWTGGQPQHF.

The CDR3 sequence is CASSQYGLDGETQYF. In DNA form, the CDR3 reads TGTGCCAGCAGTCAATACGGACTAGATGGGGAGACCCAGTACTTC. This chain connects TRBV2 to TRBJ2-5, with TRBD2 matching 7 bases. V shed 5 bases and J 5 bases; nucleotides not matched to a gene: 11. Germline CDR1 is SNHLY and CDR2 is FYNNEI. CDR3 length: 15 amino acids.

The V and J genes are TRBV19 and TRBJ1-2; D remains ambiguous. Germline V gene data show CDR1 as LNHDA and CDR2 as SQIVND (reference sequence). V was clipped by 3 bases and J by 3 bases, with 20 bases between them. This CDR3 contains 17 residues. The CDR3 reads CASSIFGPRIGDYGYTF. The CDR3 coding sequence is TGTGCCAGTAGTATCTTTGGGCCCCGCATTGGGGACTATGGCTACACCTTC. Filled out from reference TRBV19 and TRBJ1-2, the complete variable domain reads DGGITQSPKYLFRKEGQNVTLSCEQNLNHDAMYWYRQDPGQGLRLIYYSQIVNDFQKGDIAEGYSVSREKKESFPLTVTSAQKNPTAFYLCASSIFGPRIGDYGYTFGSGTRLTVV.

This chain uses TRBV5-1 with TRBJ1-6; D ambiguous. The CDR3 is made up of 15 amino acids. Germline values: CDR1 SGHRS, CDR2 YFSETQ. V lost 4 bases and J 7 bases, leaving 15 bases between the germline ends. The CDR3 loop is CASSVETSGNSPLHF. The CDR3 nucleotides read TGCGCCAGCAGCGTCGAAACTTCGGGAAATTCACCCCTCCACTTT.

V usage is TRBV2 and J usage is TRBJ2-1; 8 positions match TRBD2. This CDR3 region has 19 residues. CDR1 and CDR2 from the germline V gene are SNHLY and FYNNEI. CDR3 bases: TGTCCCCGCCGTGACGGGGGGGCGGGGGCGGGGAGCTCCTACAATGAGCAGTTCTTC. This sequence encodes CPRRDGGAGAGSSYNEQFF.

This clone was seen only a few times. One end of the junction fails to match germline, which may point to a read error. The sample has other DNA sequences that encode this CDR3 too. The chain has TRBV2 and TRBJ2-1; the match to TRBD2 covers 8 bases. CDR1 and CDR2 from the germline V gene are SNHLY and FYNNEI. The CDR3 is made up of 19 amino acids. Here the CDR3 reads CPSSYGGAGVGSSYNEQFF. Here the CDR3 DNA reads TGTCCCAGCAGTTACGGGGGGGCGGGGGTGGGGAGCTCCTACAATGAGCAGTTCTTC.

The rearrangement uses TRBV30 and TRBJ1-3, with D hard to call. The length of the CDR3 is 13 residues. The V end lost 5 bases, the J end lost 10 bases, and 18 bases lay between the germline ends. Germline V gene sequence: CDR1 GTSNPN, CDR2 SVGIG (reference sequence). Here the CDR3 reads CAWRQGPGPTIYF. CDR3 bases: TGTGCCTGGCGACAAGGACCGGGCCCTACCATATATTTT. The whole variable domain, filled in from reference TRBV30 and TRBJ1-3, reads SQTIHQWPATLVQPVGSPLSLECTVEGTSNPNLYWYRQAAGRGLQLLFYSVGIGQISSEVPQNLSASRPQDRQFILSSKKLLLSDSGFYLCAWRQGPGPTIYFGEGSWLTVV.

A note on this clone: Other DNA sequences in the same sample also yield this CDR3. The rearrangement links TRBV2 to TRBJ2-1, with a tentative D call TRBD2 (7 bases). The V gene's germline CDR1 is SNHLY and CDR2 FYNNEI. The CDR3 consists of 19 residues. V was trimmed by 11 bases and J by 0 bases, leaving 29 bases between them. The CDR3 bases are TGTGCCCGCCGTGATGGGGGGGCGGGGGTGGGGAGCTCCTACAATGAGCAGTTCTTC. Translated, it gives CARRDGGAGVGSSYNEQFF.